These T cell receptor beta chains were read from a single sample in a study of shared clonotypes between healthy human individuals. Only in-frame clones appear in the TCRdb table, and some are missing; sequencing was by immunoSEQ multiplex PCR. The sample contains 2 million to 2.5 million clones, 85% to 95% of which appear only once. Sequenced input: naive CD4+ T cells from PBMCs. All receptors come from a man in his late teens or twenties in good health. Some clones in this sample may be carry-over from other donors' samples. The CDR3 runs from the conserved cysteine through the conserved F or W. D genes are given only for firm matches. Clone size is given for some rows only: seen once, a few or many times, or a class if the clone is expanded.

D	V	J	size	CDR3	DNA
.	TRBV18	TRBJ2-7	.	CASSPTFGSEQYF	TGTGCCAGCTCACCAACTTTCGGTTCGGAGCAGTACTTC
.	TRBV7-2	TRBJ1-2	.	CASSWDSADGYTF	TGTGCCAGCAGCTGGGACTCTGCCGATGGCTACACCTTC
TRBD2	TRBV25-1	TRBJ2-7	once	CASSGLAGSYEQYF	TGTGCCAGCAGTGGCCTAGCGGGTTCCTACGAGCAGTACTTC
TRBD1	TRBV27	TRBJ1-2	.	CASSWDRVGAYGYTF	TGTGCCAGCAGTTGGGACAGGGTCGGAGCCTATGGCTACACCTTC
.	TRBV9	TRBJ2-2	.	CASSSRTADVGELFF	TGTGCCAGCAGCTCCCGGACAGCTGACGTCGGGGAGCTGTTTTTT
.	TRBV5-8	TRBJ1-2	once	CASIWGGYGYTF	TGTGCCAGCATCTGGGGGGGCTATGGCTACACCTTC
.	TRBV15	TRBJ1-4	.	CATSRRGMGTNEKLFF	TGTGCCACCAGCAGAAGGGGGATGGGAACTAATGAAAAACTGTTTTTT
.	TRBV6-6	TRBJ2-7	.	CASEGQGSSYEQYF	TGTGCCAGCGAGGGACAAGGGTCTAGCTACGAGCAGTACTTC
.	TRBV6-5	TRBJ1-2	.	CASSYQGRNYGYTF	TGTGCCAGCAGTTATCAGGGGAGAAACTATGGCTACACCTTC
.	TRBV9	TRBJ2-5	.	CASSVDGRVKGETQYF	TGTGCCAGCAGCGTAGATGGCAGGGTGAAGGGGGAGACCCAGTACTTC
.	TRBV7-2	TRBJ2-5	.	CASSFQGGETQYF	TGTGCCAGCAGCTTCCAGGGGGGAGAGACCCAGTACTTC
.	TRBV4-3	TRBJ1-3	.	CASSRGVSSGNTIYF	TGCGCCAGCAGCCGGGGGGTGAGCTCTGGAAACACCATATATTTT
.	TRBV7-3	TRBJ2-2	.	CASSLGANTGELFF	TGTGCCAGCAGCTTAGGAGCGAACACCGGGGAGCTGTTTTTT
TRBD2	TRBV7-3	TRBJ2-1	.	CASSPRTSLDEQFF	TGTGCCAGCAGCCCTAGGACTAGCTTGGATGAGCAGTTCTTC
TRBD1	TRBV19	TRBJ2-2	.	CASSPTGGFTGELFF	TGTGCCAGTAGCCCGACAGGGGGTTTCACCGGGGAGCTGTTTTTT
.	TRBV7-9	TRBJ1-1	.	CASSLVPKAEAFF	TGTGCCAGCAGCTTAGTCCCGAAGGCTGAAGCTTTCTTT
.	TRBV5-1	TRBJ2-1	.	CASSSLLVGSSYNEQFF	TGCGCCAGCAGCTCTTTACTAGTGGGGAGCTCCTACAATGAGCAGTTCTTC
TRBD2	TRBV18	TRBJ2-2	.	CASSLWTSGMNTGELFF	TGTGCCAGCTCACTGTGGACTAGCGGGATGAACACCGGGGAGCTGTTTTTT
.	TRBV9	TRBJ2-1	.	CASSVGQQSSYNEQFF	TGTGCCAGCAGCGTAGGGCAACAGAGCTCCTACAATGAGCAGTTCTTC
.	TRBV30	TRBJ1-6	.	CAWSLTAVYSPLHF	TGTGCCTGGAGTCTGACAGCCGTCTACTCACCCCTCCACTTT
.	TRBV27	TRBJ2-1	.	CASSLLARPYSSYNEQFF	TGTGCCAGCAGTTTATTAGCCAGGCCCTATTCCTCCTACAATGAGCAGTTCTTC
.	TRBV29-1	TRBJ1-5	.	CSVASQRNQPQHF	TGCAGCGTTGCATCCCAGCGCAATCAGCCCCAGCATTTT
TRBD1	TRBV13	TRBJ1-2	.	CASIAWGDRGNYGYTF	TGTGCCAGCATAGCGTGGGGGGACAGGGGGAACTATGGCTACACCTTC
TRBD2	TRBV30	TRBJ2-7	.	CAWNRGLANYEQYF	TGTGCCTGGAACCGGGGACTAGCGAATTACGAGCAGTACTTC
.	TRBV6-5	TRBJ2-2	.	CASSSWTASTGELFF	TGTGCCAGCAGTTCCTGGACGGCGAGCACCGGGGAGCTGTTTTTT
.	TRBV19	TRBJ2-7	.	CASSIAGVRKGEQYF	TGTGCCAGTAGTATAGCAGGCGTCCGAAAGGGCGAGCAGTACTTC
TRBD2	TRBV6-5	TRBJ2-4	.	CASSGDYKNIQYF	TGTGCCAGCAGTGGGGACTACAAAAACATTCAGTACTTC
.	TRBV5-1	TRBJ1-1	.	CASSMAQGLNTEAFF	TGCGCCAGCAGCATGGCACAGGGCCTGAACACTGAAGCTTTCTTT
.	TRBV20-1	TRBJ2-1	.	CSKGRNEQFF	TGCAGTAAGGGGAGAAATGAGCAGTTCTTC
.	TRBV2	TRBJ2-1	once	CASSDIEGDYNEQFF	TGTGCCAGCAGTGATATAGAGGGGGATTACAATGAGCAGTTCTTC
TRBD1	TRBV7-9	TRBJ1-1	once	CASSLDRGRGGTEAFF	TGTGCCAGCAGCCTGGACAGGGGGCGAGGTGGCACTGAAGCTTTCTTT
.	TRBV7-2	TRBJ2-7	.	CASSLVGGPGNPGQYF	TGTGCCAGCAGCTTGGTGGGAGGCCCAGGGAACCCCGGGCAGTACTTC
TRBD1	TRBV5-1	TRBJ1-2	.	CASSSTQQGATGYTF	TGCGCCAGCAGCTCAACACAACAGGGGGCGACTGGCTACACCTTC
.	TRBV18	TRBJ1-2	.	CASSPPIAREYGYTF	TGTGCCAGCTCACCACCGATAGCAAGGGAGTATGGCTACACCTTC
.	TRBV28	TRBJ2-4	.	CASRGGGNIQYF	TGTGCCAGCAGGGGTGGGGGGAACATTCAGTACTTC
.	TRBV4-1	TRBJ1-1	.	CASSHPPGTEAFF	TGCGCCAGCAGCCACCCCCCTGGGACTGAAGCTTTCTTT
TRBD1	TRBV7-8	TRBJ1-1	.	CASTVNRGPGAFF	TGTGCCAGCACCGTCAACAGGGGTCCCGGAGCTTTCTTT
.	TRBV14	TRBJ2-5	.	CASSQDIKRETQYF	TGTGCCAGCAGCCAAGATATCAAGCGGGAGACCCAGTACTTC
.	TRBV2	TRBJ1-2	.	CASSAVGLNGYTF	TGTGCCAGCAGTGCTGTGGGACTAAATGGCTACACCTTC
TRBD1	TRBV6-5	TRBJ1-3	.	CASRRPGTVDTIYF	TGTGCCAGCAGACGTCCCGGGACAGTTGACACCATATATTTT
.	TRBV5-8	TRBJ1-5	.	CASNLQGFQPQHF	TGTGCCAGTAATTTACAGGGATTTCAGCCCCAGCATTTT
TRBD1	TRBV15	TRBJ2-5	.	CATSRDRQGVRTQYF	TGTGCCACCAGCAGAGATAGACAGGGGGTTAGGACCCAGTACTTC
.	TRBV2	TRBJ1-2	few	CASSSSIYGYTF	TGTGCCAGCAGTAGTTCAATCTATGGCTACACCTTC
TRBD2	TRBV9	TRBJ2-5	.	CASSETSGEYQETQYF	TGTGCCAGCAGCGAGACTAGCGGGGAGTACCAAGAGACCCAGTACTTC
.	TRBV18	TRBJ2-7	.	CASSSGPAVSYEQYF	TGTGCCAGCTCTTCAGGGCCAGCGGTGAGCTACGAGCAGTACTTC
.	TRBV7-9	TRBJ1-5	.	CASSLGPYHQPQHF	TGTGCCAGCAGCTTGGGACCCTATCATCAGCCCCAGCATTTT
.	TRBV7-9	TRBJ1-3	.	CASTRSGNTIYF	TGTGCCAGCACGCGCTCTGGAAACACCATATATTTT
.	TRBV25-1	TRBJ2-3	.	CASSDLGLPAQDTQYF	TGTGCCAGCAGTGACCTAGGACTACCAGCACAGGATACGCAGTATTTT
TRBD1	TRBV30	TRBJ2-2	.	CAWSVWGAGGAAGELFF	TGTGCCTGGAGTGTATGGGGAGCAGGGGGCGCCGCCGGGGAGCTGTTTTTT
.	TRBV4-3	TRBJ1-4	.	CASSQDDEKLFF	TGCGCCAGCAGCCAAGATGACGAAAAACTGTTTTTT
.	TRBV5-5	TRBJ2-7	.	CASSPLAAHSYEQYF	TGTGCCAGCAGCCCCTTGGCGGCTCACTCCTACGAGCAGTACTTC
.	TRBV28	TRBJ2-7	.	CASTNSYEQYF	TGTGCCAGCACCAACAGCTACGAGCAGTACTTC
.	TRBV6-5	TRBJ1-3	.	CASSYGGASGNTIYF	TGTGCCAGCAGTTACGGGGGGGCGTCTGGAAACACCATATATTTT